Shown below are 6 T cell receptor beta chains from a single sample sequenced in a study of long-term antiretroviral therapy in people with HIV. With survey level as its setting, the immunoSEQ assay was v3.0. TCRdb's table, derived via immunoSEQ multiplex PCR, lists solely in-frame clones and lacks some. The sample lists about 35,000 clones; around 94% were seen once. The specimen was unsorted PBMCs, collected 4.1 years after starting antiretroviral therapy. The receptors stem from a woman aged 45-65 years with HIV.

The chain employs TRBV11-2 and TRBJ2-5; D gene ambiguous. In germline, CDR1 is SGHAT, CDR2 FQNNGV. This CDR3 is built from 14 residues. The V and J ends lost 2 bases and 2 bases respectively, with 9 bases between them. The CDR3 DNA reads TGTGCCAGCAGCTTAATGGCAGCTCAAGAGACCCAGTACTTC. It specifies CASSLMAAQETQYF.

The V and J genes are TRBV2 and TRBJ1-4, with 7 bases identical to TRBD1. V was clipped by 7 bases and J by 6 bases; unmatched bases: 11. The CDR3 covers 15 residues. Germline assignment: CDR1 SNHLY and CDR2 FYNNEI. In DNA, the CDR3 is TGTGCCAGCAAGGGGGCCACCCCTGGGGATGAAAAACTGTTTTTT. Translating it yields CASKGATPGDEKLFF.

V usage is TRBV5-6 and J usage is TRBJ2-7; D call uncertain. This CDR3 has 14 residues. CDR1 is SGHDT and CDR2 is YYEEEE in the germline V gene. V lost 1 base and J 2 bases, leaving 10 bases between the germline ends. The CDR3 reads CASSLISTPYEQYF. The DNA for the CDR3 is TGTGCCAGCAGCTTGATCTCGACCCCCTACGAGCAGTACTTC. Filled out from reference TRBV5-6 and TRBJ2-7, the complete variable domain reads DAGVTQSPTHLIKTRGQQVTLRCSPKSGHDTVSWYQQALGQGPQFIFQYYEEEERQRGNFPDRFSGHQFPNYSSELNVNALLLGDSALYLCASSLISTPYEQYFGPGTRLTVT.

The chain combines TRBV19 with TRBJ1-5, with D perhaps matching TRBD1 (5 bases). CDR1 and CDR2 from the germline V gene are LNHDA and SQIVND (reference sequence). V lost 3 bases, J lost 4 bases, and 13 bases lay in between. The CDR3 consists of 15 residues. CDR3 amino acids: CASSMLQGLNQPQHF. The CDR3, as DNA: TGTGCCAGTAGTATGCTCCAGGGACTTAATCAGCCCCAGCATTTT.

This chain links TRBV11-2 with TRBJ2-5; D is ambiguous. Between the trimmed V and J ends, which lost 4 bases and 5 bases, there was a span of 14 bases. Per germline, CDR1 SGHAT and CDR2 FQNNGV. This CDR3 has 14 amino acids. The CDR3 sequence: CASSSWAITETQYF. CDR3 nucleotides: TGTGCCAGCAGCTCCTGGGCGATCACGGAGACCCAGTACTTC.

CDR3 loop: CASSQKEQGHTEAFF. The CDR3 coding sequence is TGCGCCAGCAGCCAAAAAGAACAGGGACACACTGAAGCTTTCTTT. This chain links TRBV4-3 with TRBJ1-1; TRBD1 is a possible D gene (6 bases). The CDR3 consists of 15 residues. Trimming removed 2 bases from V and 3 bases from J, with 13 bases in between. Germline V gene data show CDR1 as LGHNA and CDR2 as YSLEER.